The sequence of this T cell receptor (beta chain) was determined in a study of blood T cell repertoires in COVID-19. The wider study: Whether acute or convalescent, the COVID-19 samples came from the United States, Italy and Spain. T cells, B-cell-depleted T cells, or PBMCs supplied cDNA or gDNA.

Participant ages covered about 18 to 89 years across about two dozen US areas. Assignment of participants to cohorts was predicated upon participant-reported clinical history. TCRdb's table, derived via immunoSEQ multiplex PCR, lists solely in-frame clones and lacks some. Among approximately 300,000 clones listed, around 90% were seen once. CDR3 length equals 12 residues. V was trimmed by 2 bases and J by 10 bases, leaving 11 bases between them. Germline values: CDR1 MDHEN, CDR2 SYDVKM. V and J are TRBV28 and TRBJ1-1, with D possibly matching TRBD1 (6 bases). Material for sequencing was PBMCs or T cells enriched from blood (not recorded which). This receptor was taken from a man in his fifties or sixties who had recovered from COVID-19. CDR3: CASSLATGRAFF. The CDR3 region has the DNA TGTGCCAGCAGTTTAGCGACAGGCAGAGCTTTCTTT.